These 29 T cell receptor beta chains share one sample of origin, sequenced in a study of control samples from healthy donors and cancer patients. The assay was immunoSEQ multiplex PCR, and TCRdb's table has in-frame clones only and misses some. The top ten hold about 9.9% of the sample, which has some 20,000 clones, 86% seen once. Sequencing was done on a sample of PBMCs. The receptors come from an older woman with colorectal cancer.

DNA for the CDR3: TGTGCCAGCAGTGATAGATTCATTTTGTACGAGCAGTACTTC. Residues: CASSDRFILYEQYF. The V and J genes are TRBV6-1 and TRBJ2-7; D ambiguous. CDR1 MNHNS and CDR2 SASEGT come from the germline V gene. This CDR3 spans 14 amino acids. V gave up 3 bases and J gave up 4 bases, with 13 bases separating them.

V is TRBV5-4 and J is TRBJ2-5; perhaps TRBD2 as D (5 bases). The CDR3 loop spans 14 amino acids. Germline loops: CDR1 SGHNT, CDR2 YYREEE (reference sequence). Trimming cost V 3 bases and J 3 bases, with 12 bases left between them. The CDR3 DNA reads TGTGCCAGCAGCTCCCCCCGGGGAGAAGAGACCCAGTACTTC. Translating gives CASSSPRGEETQYF.

The rearrangement uses TRBV2 and TRBJ1-5, with D possibly TRBD1 on 5 matching bases. V was shortened by 1 base and J by 7 bases, with 11 bases between the two germline ends. The germline V gene has CDR1 SNHLY and CDR2 FYNNEI. The CDR3 sequence is 14 residues long. CDR3 in DNA: TGTGCCAGCAGTGAAGGGGGCAGAGTCCAGCCCCAGCATTTT. It yields the protein CASSEGGRVQPQHF. The whole variable domain, remainder taken from reference TRBV2 and TRBJ1-5, is EPEVTQTPSHQVTQMGQEVILRCVPISNHLYFYWYRQILGQKVEFLVSFYNNEISEKSEIFDDQFSVERPDGSNFTLKIRSTKLEDSAMYFCASSEGGRVQPQHFGDGTRLSIL.

In its sample, this clone was seen a few times. This sequence joins TRBV4-1 and TRBJ1-1; D gene uncertain. The V end lost 0 bases, the J end lost 6 bases, and 11 bases lay between the germline ends. The CDR3 totals 14 residues. The V gene's germline CDR1 is MGHRA and CDR2 YSYEKL. The CDR3: CASSQDFGEAEAFF. The CDR3 DNA follows: TGCGCCAGCAGCCAAGATTTCGGGGAAGCTGAAGCTTTCTTT.

The chain joins TRBV19 to TRBJ1-5, with TRBD1 identical over 7 bases. The CDR3 runs 22 residues. V was pared by 3 bases and J by 2 bases, with 25 bases of the junction left unmatched. The germline CDR1 and CDR2 sequences are LNHDA and SQIVND (reference sequence). The CDR3 spells CASSIGRWDSPQGERGNQPQHF. CDR3 bases: TGTGCCAGTAGTATTGGGAGGTGGGACAGCCCGCAGGGGGAAAGAGGCAATCAGCCCCAGCATTTT.

This clone has only a few counts. The rearrangement uses TRBV6-4 and TRBJ2-3; TRBD2 aligns across 12 bases. Unmatched junction bases numbered 5, after V lost 3 bases and J lost 4 bases. Germline V gene data show CDR1 as MRHNA and CDR2 as SNTAGT. This CDR3 has 16 amino acids. CDR3 nucleotide sequence: TGTGCCAGCAGTGAGGCGACTAGCGGGAGCGCAGATACGCAGTATTTT. Protein product: CASSEATSGSADTQYF.

This chain uses TRBV7-2 with TRBJ2-2; D is undetermined. Germline V gene sequence: CDR1 SGHTA, CDR2 FQGNSA. The CDR3 is 14 amino acids. Trimming took off 6 bases at V and 0 bases at J, with 8 bases between the two ends. Here the CDR3 DNA reads TGTGCCAGCAGGCTACAATCGAACACCGGGGAGCTGTTTTTT. This codes for CASRLQSNTGELFF. Combining the CDR3 with reference TRBV7-2 and TRBJ2-2 gives the whole variable domain GAGVSQSPSNKVTEKGKDVELRCDPISGHTALYWYRQSLGQGLEFLIYFQGNSAPDKSGLPSDRFSAERTGGSVSTLTIQRTQQEDSAVYLCASRLQSNTGELFFGEGSRLTVL.

This clone was seen just once. This chain joins TRBV10-1 and TRBJ2-7; D remains unclear. The germline V gene has CDR1 WNHNN and CDR2 SYGVQD (reference sequence). Trimming stripped 10 bases from V and 4 bases from J, with 14 bases between. The length of the CDR3 is 12 residues. CDR3 nucleotides: TGCGCCACCCACCGGGCACGGTACGAGCAGTACTTC. Amino acids: CATHRARYEQYF.

The gene calls are TRBV11-3 and TRBJ2-5; D assignment may be TRBD1 or TRBD2 (5 bases each). This CDR3 has 14 residues. CDR1 SGHNT and CDR2 YENEEA come from the germline V gene. Trimming pared 5 bases from V and 2 bases from J, leaving 12 bases between. The CDR3 region is CASSIGTVQETQYF. The DNA of the CDR3 is TGTGCCAGCAGCATTGGGACGGTACAAGAGACCCAGTACTTC.

V is TRBV30 and J is TRBJ2-7; D remains unclear. Germline loops: CDR1 GTSNPN, CDR2 SVGIG (reference sequence). V gave up 1 base and J gave up 4 bases, with 14 bases separating them. The CDR3 loop spans 14 amino acids. In DNA, the CDR3 is TGTGCCTGGAGTGCCACTCTGAATGGGTACGAGCAGTACTTC. It encodes CAWSATLNGYEQYF.

This clone appeared once. The CDR3 DNA sequence: TGTGCCAGCAGCCCTCCATCCCTAGCGTCCCGGAAGAATGAGCAGTTCTTC. Amino acid sequence: CASSPPSLASRKNEQFF. This chain joins TRBV9 and TRBJ2-1, with D perhaps matching TRBD2 (6 bases). This CDR3 has 17 amino acids. Germline-derived CDR1 and CDR2 are SGDLS and YYNGEE. V lost 4 bases and J lost 7, with 24 bases in between.

The V call is TRBV27, the J call TRBJ2-1; TRBD2 aligns across 14 bases. The CDR3 consists of 15 residues. The germline gives CDR1 MNHEY, CDR2 SMNVEV (reference sequence). The junction had 13 bases not matched to a gene; V was cut back by 6 bases and J by 15 bases. The chain's CDR3 is CASSPSGTSGSPGFF. The CDR3 DNA sequence: TGTGCCAGCAGCCCCTCCGGGACTAGCGGGAGTCCTGGGTTCTTC.

The V gene is TRBV19, the J gene TRBJ1-5, with 7 bases matching TRBD1. From germline, CDR1 is LNHDA and CDR2 SQIVND (reference sequence). The CDR3 is 16 amino acids. Trimming took 0 bases from V and 6 from J; bases not matched to a gene: 8. CDR3: CASSIEGRGLIQPQHF. The CDR3 nucleotides read TGTGCCAGTAGTATAGAAGGTAGGGGGCTTATTCAGCCCCAGCATTTT.

The chain has TRBV19 and TRBJ2-3; D is perhaps TRBD1 (6 bases). With 5 bases removed from V and 0 bases from J, the gap between germline ends came to 18 bases. This CDR3 region has 17 residues. The germline V gene has CDR1 LNHDA and CDR2 SQIVND (reference sequence). The CDR3: CASSPRQALTSTDTQYF. CDR3 nucleotide sequence: TGTGCCAGTAGTCCCCGACAGGCCCTCACTAGCACAGATACGCAGTATTTT.

The chain carries TRBV19 and TRBJ2-5, with 12 bases fitting TRBD1. Germline V lookup: CDR1 LNHDA, CDR2 SQIVND (reference sequence). The CDR3 totals 16 residues. With 5 bases clipped from V and 5 bases from J, the junction kept 9 bases outside the gene matches. CDR3 in DNA: TGTGCCAGTAGTTCATCCGGGACAGGGGGCTGGGAGACCCAGTACTTC. It yields the protein CASSSSGTGGWETQYF.

The chain is built from TRBV7-3 and TRBJ2-3, with 7 bases that match TRBD2. Losses at the gene ends were 0 bases for V and 1 base for J; bases not matched to a gene: 4. This CDR3 comprises 16 residues. The germline CDR1 and CDR2 sequences are SGHTA and FQGTGA. The CDR3, as DNA: TGTGCCAGCAGCTTAACGGTGGCGGGAGGCACAGATACGCAGTATTTT. Protein sequence: CASSLTVAGGTDTQYF. The complete variable domain, with remaining parts taken from reference TRBV7-3 and TRBJ2-3, reads GAGVSQTPSNKVTEKGKYVELRCDPISGHTALYWYRQSLGQGPEFLIYFQGTGAADDSGLPNDRFFAVRPEGSVSTLKIQRTERGDSAVYLCASSLTVAGGTDTQYFGPGTRLTVL.

The rearrangement links TRBV18 to TRBJ1-5, with D possibly being TRBD1 (6 bases). The V and J ends lost 5 bases and 7 bases respectively, with 15 bases between them. The germline CDR1 and CDR2 sequences are KGHSH and LQKENI. The length of the CDR3 is 14 residues. The chain's CDR3 is CASSEQGQGQPQHF. CDR3 bases: TGTGCCAGCTCAGAACAGGGACAAGGGCAGCCCCAGCATTTT.

CDR3 coding DNA: TGTGCCAGCAGCTTAGTAGGGCCCGGGGAGCTGTTTTTT. Translating gives CASSLVGPGELFF. The chain combines TRBV7-2 with TRBJ2-2; D not certain. V lost 1 base and J 6 bases, leaving 6 bases between the germline ends. Germline CDR1 SGHTA, CDR2 FQGNSA. This CDR3 has 13 residues.

The V and J genes are TRBV4-3 and TRBJ2-7, with D uncertain. CDR1 and CDR2 (germline): LGHNA, YSLEER. V was trimmed by 4 bases and J by 2 bases, leaving 15 bases between them. The CDR3 extends over 15 amino acids. The CDR3: CASSLHLDGPYEQYF. The DNA of the CDR3 is TGCGCCAGCAGCCTACACCTGGACGGACCCTACGAGCAGTACTTC.

The gene calls are TRBV4-1 and TRBJ2-7; possible D gene TRBD1, 6 bases. The CDR3 runs to 17 residues. V lost 1 base to trimming and J lost 0 bases, with 16 bases between them. CDR1 and CDR2 (germline): MGHRA, YSYEKL. CDR3 loop: CASSQVSRGRPSYEQYF. The CDR3 coding sequence is TGCGCCAGCAGCCAAGTGAGCAGGGGTCGACCCTCCTACGAGCAGTACTTC.

The chain has TRBV5-1 and TRBJ2-7; 7 positions agree with TRBD2. Germline V gene lookup returns CDR1 SGHRS and CDR2 YFSETQ. V trimming: 1 base; J trimming: 4 bases; junction bases outside the gene matches: 5. This CDR3 region has 14 residues. Here the CDR3 DNA reads TGCGCCAGCAGCTTGAGTGGCGGGAGTTACGAGCAGTACTTC. This sequence encodes CASSLSGGSYEQYF.

This chain links TRBV3-1 (or the pseudogene TRBV3-2) with TRBJ1-1; D perhaps matches TRBD1 (5 bases). V lost 1 base and J 6 bases, leaving 9 bases between the germline ends. The CDR3 loop spans 13 amino acids. Germline V gene lookup returns CDR1 LGHDT and CDR2 YNNKEL (reference sequence). The CDR3, as DNA: TGTGCCAGCAGCCAAGTTAGCAGGGCTGAAGCTTTCTTT. Translating gives CASSQVSRAEAFF.

This chain links TRBV9 with TRBJ2-6, with TRBD1 matching 12 bases. There are 20 residues in the CDR3. V was pared by 1 base and J by 2 bases, with 10 bases of the junction left unmatched. Germline lookup yields CDR1 SGDLS and CDR2 YYNGEE. The CDR3 here is CASSVTLPGQGAPGANVLTF. CDR3 bases: TGTGCCAGCAGCGTAACCTTACCGGGACAGGGGGCGCCTGGGGCCAACGTCCTGACTTTC.

The chain combines TRBV27 with TRBJ1-1; no clear D gene. CDR1 MNHEY and CDR2 SMNVEV come from the germline V gene (reference sequence). The CDR3 runs to 14 residues. V was pared by 6 bases and J by 0 bases, with 11 bases between. In DNA form, the CDR3 reads TGTGCCAGCAGACCGACAAGGGTGAACACTGAAGCTTTCTTT. It encodes CASRPTRVNTEAFF.

The rearrangement joins TRBV11-2 to TRBJ2-5; TRBD1 might be the D (6 bases). Germline V CDR1 and CDR2: SGHAT, FQNNGV. The CDR3 length is 17 residues. V gave up 1 base and J gave up 2 bases, with 17 bases separating them. CDR3 sequence: CASSLAPAPQGQETQYF. The CDR3 DNA is TGTGCCAGCAGCTTAGCCCCAGCTCCGCAGGGGCAAGAGACCCAGTACTTC.

The V call is TRBV19, the J call TRBJ1-2, with a possible D match to TRBD1 (5 bases). Trimming shortened V by 6 bases and J by 5 bases, and 13 bases separated the two germline ends. The CDR3 runs 13 residues. Germline-derived CDR1 and CDR2 are LNHDA and SQIVND (reference sequence). In DNA form, the CDR3 reads TGTGCCAGTAGCCCCGGGGACCTTTATGGCTACACCTTC. Its protein is CASSPGDLYGYTF.

For the CDR3, the DNA is TGTGCCGGGATGGGTACAGATACGCAGTATTTT. Encoded protein: CAGMGTDTQYF. This sequence joins TRBV19 and TRBJ2-3; D gene uncertain. Germline values: CDR1 LNHDA, CDR2 SQIVND (reference sequence). This CDR3 is built from 11 residues. V dropped 11 bases and J dropped 3 bases, with 9 bases sitting between them.

The rearrangement joins TRBV19 to TRBJ2-1; 10 bases align to TRBD1. The germline CDR1 and CDR2 sequences are LNHDA and SQIVND (reference sequence). CDR3 length: 15 amino acids. J gave up 4 bases and V 7 bases, and 7 bases lay outside the gene matches. The CDR3 DNA sequence: TGTGCCAGTACCAGTGGGGACAGGGGATACAATGAGCAGTTCTTC. The encoded protein is CASTSGDRGYNEQFF.

V is TRBV19 and J is TRBJ1-1, with 7 bases identical to TRBD1. CDR3 length: 15 residues. CDR1 is LNHDA, CDR2 SQIVND, per germline (reference sequence). V lost 5 bases and J lost 0; bases outside the gene matches: 6. This chain's CDR3 is CASSGGQMVNTEAFF. CDR3 nucleotides: TGTGCCAGTAGTGGGGGACAGATGGTGAACACTGAAGCTTTCTTT.